This TCR beta chain was sequenced in a study of T cell responses to AZD1222 COVID-19 vaccine. Study-level results: At baseline, seropositivity was found in only a handful of AZD1222 recipients.

Germline V gene data show CDR1 as MNHEY and CDR2 as SVGAGI. Trimming took 4 bases from V and 8 from J; bases not matched to a gene: 9. This CDR3 comprises 15 residues. As for this clone: The antigen remains undetermined.

The table came from immunoSEQ multiplex PCR; TCRdb's copy has only in-frame clones and leaves some out. The sample includes under 200,000 clones, about nine tenths of them seen just once. J is TRBJ1-3 and V is TRBV6-5; the match to TRBD1 covers 9 bases. Material: peripheral blood, obtained on day 0 of AZD1222 vaccination. The sequence was obtained from an adult in good health. CDR3 sequence reads: CASSSIQGARDTIYF. The CDR3 bases are TGTGCCAGCAGTTCGATACAGGGGGCTAGGGACACCATATATTTT.